Listed below are T cell receptor beta chains from one sample, sequenced in a study of blood T cell repertoires in COVID-19. Assay used: immunoSEQ multiplex PCR; TCRdb lists only in-frame clones, some missing. This sample has about 180,000 clones, with about 88% found just once. Sequenced input: peripheral blood. Receptors originate from a woman aged 30 to 39 with active or convalescent COVID-19. The conserved cysteine and the conserved F or W are not part of the CDR3 here. Where a row states a size, it is once, few, many or the class of an expanded clone; other rows omit it.

j_gene: TRBJ2-3; v_gene: TRBV27; abundance: .; CDR3aa: ASSLRRGVRADTQY
j_gene: TRBJ2-2; v_gene: TRBV19; abundance: .; CDR3aa: ASSIGWQSGELF
j_gene: TRBJ1-5; v_gene: TRBV28; abundance: .; CDR3aa: ASILTEGAGQPQH
j_gene: TRBJ2-7; v_gene: TRBV2; abundance: .; CDR3aa: ASSTQTGPYEQY
j_gene: TRBJ1-1; v_gene: TRBV28; abundance: few; CDR3aa: ASSFAPGQLNTEAF
j_gene: TRBJ1-3; v_gene: TRBV5-6; abundance: once; CDR3aa: ASSLLRTPGNTIY
j_gene: TRBJ1-1; v_gene: TRBV27; abundance: .; CDR3aa: ASSPTGVTEAF
j_gene: TRBJ1-1; v_gene: TRBV19; abundance: .; CDR3aa: ASSSTGGVDTEAF
j_gene: TRBJ1-6; v_gene: TRBV5-4; abundance: .; CDR3aa: ASSLGQGENSPLH
j_gene: TRBJ2-7; v_gene: TRBV5-1; abundance: .; CDR3aa: ASSTGTSGYSYEQY
j_gene: TRBJ1-3; v_gene: TRBV5-6; abundance: .; CDR3aa: ASSRDRSSGNTIY
j_gene: TRBJ1-2; v_gene: TRBV11-3; abundance: once; CDR3aa: ASSRAFYGYT
j_gene: TRBJ2-1; v_gene: TRBV2; abundance: .; CDR3aa: ASRTHGTGPYNEQF